The T cell receptor (beta chain) described here comes from a study of T cell repertoires in cytomegalovirus infection. About the research overall: Recently identified HLA-C-restricted and well-studied HLA-B-restricted CMV epitopes were used. Public TCR beta signatures indicated both CMV infection and matching HLA type.

A note on this clonotype: Its specificity is unknown.

The V gene lost 3 bases and the J gene lost 7 bases, with 21 bases spanning the gap. The CDR3 has 16 residues. Germline CDR1 is SGHAT and CDR2 is FQNNGV. One entry per CDR3 protein, called by TCRdb with MiXCR from the reads. Here the sample spans 800,000 to 950,000 distinct CDR3 sequences, about 31% being singletons. Overall study results and limits: HLA-C-restricted TCR beta clonotypes specific for CMV led the ex vivo response. The cumulative frequency of public TCR beta families identified carriers of CMV plus the relevant HLA.

The TCR sequence derives from a human donor in good health (CMV status not recorded). Some clones in this sample may be carry-over from other donors' samples. The specimen comprised cultured CD8+ T cells from PBMCs, sampled from culture after CMV antigen stimulation. This sequence joins TRBV11-2 and TRBJ1-1; D is unclear. The CDR3 DNA sequence: TGTGCCAGCAGCTTGTGGGCCCGCGAGAGGAGATTTGAAGCTTTCTTT. Translated: CASSLWARERRFEAFF.